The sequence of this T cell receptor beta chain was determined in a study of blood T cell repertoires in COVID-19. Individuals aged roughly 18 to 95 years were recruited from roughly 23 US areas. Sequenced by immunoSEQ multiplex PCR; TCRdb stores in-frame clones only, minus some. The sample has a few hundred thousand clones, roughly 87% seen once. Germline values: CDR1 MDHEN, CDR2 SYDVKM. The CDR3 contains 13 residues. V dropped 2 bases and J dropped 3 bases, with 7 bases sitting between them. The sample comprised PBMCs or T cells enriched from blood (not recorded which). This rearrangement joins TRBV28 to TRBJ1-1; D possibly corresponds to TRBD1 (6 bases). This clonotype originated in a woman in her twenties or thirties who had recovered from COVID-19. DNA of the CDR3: TGTGCCAGCAGTTTAGCAGGGGACACTGAAGCTTTCTTT. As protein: CASSLAGDTEAFF.